A single sample gave rise to the 23 T cell receptor beta chains below, sequenced in a study of cytomegalovirus exposure and HLA in healthy donors. Data came from immunoSEQ multiplex PCR; TCRdb stores just in-frame clones and leaves some out. This sample has about 400,000 clones, with around 86% found just once. Sequencing was done on a sample of PBMCs. These receptors all stem from a woman under 30 in good health and CMV-seronegative.

The chain combines TRBV7-3 with TRBJ2-5; TRBD2 matches at 13 bases. Per the germline V gene, CDR1 is SGHTA and CDR2 is FQGTGA. After removal of 5 bases from V and 2 bases from J, the junction contained 8 bases not matched to a gene. The CDR3 totals 17 residues. The CDR3 nucleotides read TGTGCCAGCAGCCTGGGACTAGCGGGACGCTCTCAAGAGACCCAGTACTTC. Encoded protein: CASSLGLAGRSQETQYF.

Concerning this clone itself: A junction end diverges from the germline sequence, so it may reflect a read error. The chain carries TRBV7-9 and TRBJ1-2, with unresolved D. The CDR3 is made up of 11 amino acids. Germline values: CDR1 SEHNR, CDR2 FQNEAQ (reference sequence). For the CDR3, the DNA is TGTGCCAGCAGCTTAAACTATGCCTACACCTTC. Its protein is CASSLNYAYTF.

This chain uses TRBV7-2 with TRBJ1-2, with D hard to call. V lost 1 base and J lost 4, with 4 bases in between. Germline CDR1 is SGHTA and CDR2 is FQGNSA. The CDR3 contains 12 residues. CDR3 coding DNA: TGTGCCAGCAGCTTAGACGGCTATGGCTACACCTTC. This encodes CASSLDGYGYTF.

The rearrangement uses TRBV2 and TRBJ1-5; 8 bases map to TRBD1. After removal of 0 bases from V and 6 bases from J, the junction contained 4 bases not matched to a gene. The CDR3 loop spans 15 amino acids. CDR1 SNHLY and CDR2 FYNNEI come from the germline V gene. This CDR3 reads CASSEAVRGLQPQHF. CDR3 DNA sequence: TGTGCCAGCAGTGAAGCAGTCAGGGGGCTTCAGCCCCAGCATTTT.

This clone was recorded only once. The chain is built from TRBV27 and TRBJ2-7; D possibly corresponds to TRBD1 (5 bases). Per the germline V gene, CDR1 is MNHEY and CDR2 is SMNVEV (reference sequence). The V end lost 4 bases, the J end lost 5 bases, and 18 bases lay between the germline ends. The length of the CDR3 is 15 residues. CDR3 sequence: CASSSLVGVYHEQYF. The CDR3 DNA reads as TGTGCCAGCAGTTCCCTGGTAGGGGTCTACCACGAGCAGTACTTC.

The rearrangement uses TRBV5-5 and TRBJ1-1; D gene unclear. The germline V gene has CDR1 SGHKS and CDR2 YYEKEE (reference sequence). Trimming cost V 4 bases and J 12 bases, with 16 bases left between them. The CDR3 totals 12 residues. CDR3 residues: CASSGDWERTFF. The CDR3, as DNA: TGTGCCAGCAGCGGTGATTGGGAGAGAACTTTCTTT. The complete variable domain, with remaining parts taken from reference TRBV5-5 and TRBJ1-1, reads DAGVTQSPTHLIKTRGQQVTLRCSPISGHKSVSWYQQVLGQGPQFIFQYYEKEERGRGNFPDRFSARQFPNYSSELNVNALLLGDSALYLCASSGDWERTFFGQGTRLTVV.

The chain recombines TRBV5-6 with TRBJ1-6; possibly TRBD1 for D (6 bases). This CDR3 spans 16 amino acids. Germline V lookup: CDR1 SGHDT, CDR2 YYEEEE. V lost 2 bases, J lost 4 bases, and 13 bases lay in between. CDR3 bases: TGTGCCAGCAGCTTCGCAGCAGGGGTGTATAATTCACCCCTCCACTTT. Its translation: CASSFAAGVYNSPLHF.

The chain couples TRBV7-9 to TRBJ1-2; 7 bases are shared with TRBD1. V was pared by 7 bases and J by 5 bases, with 7 bases of the junction left unmatched. CDR1 SEHNR and CDR2 FQNEAQ come from the germline V gene (reference sequence). The CDR3 has 13 residues. CDR3: CASTLQGGYGYTF. CDR3 DNA sequence: TGTGCCAGCACCCTGCAGGGGGGTTATGGCTACACCTTC.

V usage is TRBV14 and J usage is TRBJ1-1; D is ambiguous. The V end was cut by 1 base, the J end by 6 bases, with 15 bases between. CDR1 and CDR2 (germline): SGHDN, FVKESK. This CDR3 region has 15 residues. This chain's CDR3 is CASSQVGSRHAEAFF. The CDR3 region has the DNA TGTGCCAGCAGCCAAGTTGGGAGCCGACATGCTGAAGCTTTCTTT. Based on the CDR3 plus reference TRBV14 and TRBJ1-1, the full variable domain is EAGVTQFPSHSVIEKGQTVTLRCDPISGHDNLYWYRRVMGKEIKFLLHFVKESKQDESGMPNNRFLAERTGGTYSTLKVQPAELEDSGVYFCASSQVGSRHAEAFFGQGTRLTVV.

V is TRBV2 and J is TRBJ1-5; unclear D gene. The CDR3 is 14 amino acids. Germline CDR1 reads SNHLY; CDR2 reads FYNNEI. V lost 3 bases to trimming and J lost 0 bases, with 6 bases between them. The CDR3 DNA sequence: TGTGCCAGCAGTGATAGAGATAGCAATCAGCCCCAGCATTTT. This sequence encodes CASSDRDSNQPQHF.

This clone was found a few times. Distinct nucleotide sequences in the sample also encode this CDR3. The gene calls are TRBV6-1 and TRBJ2-5, with TRBD2 matching over 13 bases. Germline V gives CDR1 MNHNS, CDR2 SASEGT. The V gene end was trimmed by 4 bases and the J gene end by 5 bases; junction bases not matched to a gene: 1. The CDR3 runs 14 residues. The chain's CDR3 is CASSALAGGETQYF. The CDR3 DNA reads as TGTGCCAGCAGTGCACTAGCGGGGGGGGAGACCCAGTACTTC.

The count of this clone is one. The rearrangement links TRBV28 to TRBJ1-5; D ambiguous. V was cut by 6 bases and J by 2 bases, with 11 bases left in between. Germline V CDR1 and CDR2: MDHEN, SYDVKM. CDR3 length: 14 amino acids. CDR3 sequence reads: CASRRTGGNQPQHF. The CDR3 region has the DNA TGTGCCAGCAGACGGACGGGAGGCAATCAGCCCCAGCATTTT.

The genes are TRBV27 and TRBJ2-5; 7 bases map to TRBD1. After removal of 3 bases from V and 4 bases from J, the junction contained 5 bases not matched to a gene. Germline assignment: CDR1 MNHEY and CDR2 SMNVEV (reference sequence). CDR3 length: 14 amino acids. The CDR3 spells CASSFDRETETQYF. CDR3 bases: TGTGCCAGCAGTTTTGACAGGGAGACAGAGACCCAGTACTTC.

This sequence joins TRBV9 and TRBJ2-1, with 7 bases identical to TRBD2. V trimming: 6 bases; J trimming: 0 bases; junction bases outside the gene matches: 6. The CDR3 spans 15 residues. Germline V gene sequence: CDR1 SGDLS, CDR2 YYNGEE. This chain's CDR3 is CASNNLADSYNEQFF. The CDR3 DNA reads TGTGCCAGCAACAATCTAGCGGACTCCTACAATGAGCAGTTCTTC. The full variable domain, completed using reference TRBV9 and TRBJ2-1, is DSGVTQTPKHLITATGQRVTLRCSPRSGDLSVYWYQQSLDQGLQFLIQYYNGEERAKGNILERFSAQQFPDLHSELNLSSLELGDSALYFCASNNLADSYNEQFFGPGTRLTVL.

The chain carries TRBV9 and TRBJ2-1, with TRBD2 matching over 7 bases. This CDR3 contains 17 residues. Germline V lookup: CDR1 SGDLS, CDR2 YYNGEE. V gave up 3 bases and J gave up 0 bases; unmatched junction bases: 9. The CDR3 DNA reads as TGTGCCAGCAGCGGAAGTAGCCGGACTAGCTCCTACAATGAGCAGTTCTTC. This encodes CASSGSSRTSSYNEQFF. Filled out from reference TRBV9 and TRBJ2-1, the complete variable domain reads DSGVTQTPKHLITATGQRVTLRCSPRSGDLSVYWYQQSLDQGLQFLIQYYNGEERAKGNILERFSAQQFPDLHSELNLSSLELGDSALYFCASSGSSRTSSYNEQFFGPGTRLTVL.

The chain links TRBV4-1 to TRBJ2-2, with TRBD2 matching 9 bases. Germline-derived CDR1 and CDR2 are MGHRA and YSYEKL. CDR3 length: 15 residues. Unmatched junction bases numbered 4, after V lost 5 bases and J lost 3 bases. The CDR3 sequence is CASSFSGSHTGELFF. In nucleotides, the CDR3 is TGCGCCAGCAGCTTTAGCGGGAGTCACACCGGGGAGCTGTTTTTT.

This chain uses TRBV11-2 with TRBJ2-5; D possibly corresponds to TRBD1 (6 bases). The CDR3 loop spans 15 amino acids. The germline V gene encodes CDR1 SGHAT and CDR2 FQNNGV. V lost 1 base to trimming and J lost 5 bases, with 14 bases between them. This CDR3 is CASSLAPGVRETQYF. DNA for the CDR3: TGTGCCAGCAGCTTAGCCCCAGGGGTTCGGGAGACCCAGTACTTC.

Here the CDR3 reads CASSPPAAYQETQYF. In DNA, the CDR3 is TGTGCCAGCTCACCACCGGCAGCGTACCAAGAGACCCAGTACTTC. This chain uses TRBV18 with TRBJ2-5, with no clear D. V shed 0 bases and J shed 0 bases, with 8 bases lying between them. The germline V gene encodes CDR1 KGHSH and CDR2 LQKENI. This CDR3 has 15 residues.

This rearrangement joins TRBV9 to TRBJ1-3, with D possibly being TRBD1 (6 bases). V was clipped by 0 bases and J by 2 bases, with 12 bases between them. This CDR3 is built from 16 residues. Germline V gene data show CDR1 as SGDLS and CDR2 as YYNGEE. CDR3 amino acids: CASSVAYRATGNTIYF. In DNA, the CDR3 is TGTGCCAGCAGCGTAGCTTACAGGGCGACTGGAAACACCATATATTTT.

The chain joins TRBV5-1 to TRBJ2-7, with 7 bases fitting TRBD1. CDR1 is SGHRS and CDR2 is YFSETQ in the germline V gene. The CDR3 consists of 14 residues. The V segment lost 3 bases and the J segment 5 bases; nucleotides outside the gene matches: 8. As DNA, the CDR3 is TGCGCCAGCAGCTCCGAACAGGGGATCCACGAGCAGTACTTC. It translates to CASSSEQGIHEQYF.

The chain carries TRBV5-1 and TRBJ1-1; D remains ambiguous. The ends were cut back, 3 bases at V and 2 bases at J, with 8 bases in the middle. The CDR3 spans 13 residues. The germline gives CDR1 SGHRS, CDR2 YFSETQ. The CDR3 DNA follows: TGCGCCAGCAGCTACAACCATAACACTGAAGCTTTCTTT. It encodes CASSYNHNTEAFF.

This chain connects TRBV18 to TRBJ2-1; TRBD2 aligns across 10 bases. This CDR3 is built from 16 residues. V was pared by 2 bases and J by 2 bases, with 3 bases of the junction left unmatched. Germline-derived CDR1 and CDR2 are KGHSH and LQKENI. The CDR3 DNA reads as TGTGCCAGCTCACCAATCACTAGCGGGGCCTACAATGAGCAGTTCTTC. Translated, it gives CASSPITSGAYNEQFF.

The chain joins TRBV6-1 to TRBJ1-2, with 7 positions matching TRBD1. The CDR3 spans 13 residues. With 2 bases clipped from V and 5 bases from J, the junction kept 2 bases outside the gene matches. The germline CDR1 and CDR2 sequences are MNHNS and SASEGT. The CDR3 region has the DNA TGTGCCAGCAGTGAACGGGACAGTTATGGCTACACCTTC. It yields the protein CASSERDSYGYTF.